This TCR beta chain was obtained from a study of blood T cell repertoires in COVID-19. Whole-study context: Sources were T cells, B-cell-depleted T cells, or PBMCs; the material itself was cDNA or gDNA.

The CDR3 contains 16 residues. The J segment lost 6 bases and the V segment lost 3 bases, leaving 8 bases of the junction unmatched. CDR1 is MDHEN and CDR2 is SYDVKM in the germline V gene. Produced via immunoSEQ multiplex PCR; TCRdb's table is partial and in-frame only. Among 150,000 to 200,000 clones listed, 80% to 95% were seen once. What was sequenced was peripheral blood. The clonotype was recovered from a young man with COVID-19, enrolled during active disease. The rearrangement uses TRBV28 and TRBJ1-5; 10 nucleotides align to TRBD1. CDR3 in amino acids: CASSLWDRGSVQPQHF. The DNA of the CDR3 is TGTGCCAGCAGTTTGTGGGACAGGGGTTCAGTTCAGCCCCAGCATTTT.